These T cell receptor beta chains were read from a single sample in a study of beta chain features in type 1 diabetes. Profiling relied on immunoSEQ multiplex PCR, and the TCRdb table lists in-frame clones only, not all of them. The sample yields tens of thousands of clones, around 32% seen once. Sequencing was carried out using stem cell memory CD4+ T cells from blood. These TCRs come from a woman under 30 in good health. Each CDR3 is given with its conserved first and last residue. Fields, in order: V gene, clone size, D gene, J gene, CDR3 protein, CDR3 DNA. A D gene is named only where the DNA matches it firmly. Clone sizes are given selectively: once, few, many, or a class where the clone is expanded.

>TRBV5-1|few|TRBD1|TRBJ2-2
CASSFGTAATGELFF
TGCGCCAGCAGCTTTGGGACAGCGGCGACCGGGGAGCTGTTTTTT
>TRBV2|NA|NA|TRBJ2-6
CASSGQYLGANVLTF
TGTGCCAGCAGCGGACAGTATCTGGGTGCCAACGTCCTGACTTTC
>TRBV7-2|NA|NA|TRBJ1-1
CASSLVRRREAEAFF
TGTGCCAGCAGCTTAGTTAGGCGCAGAGAGGCTGAAGCTTTCTTT
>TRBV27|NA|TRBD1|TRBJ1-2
CASSLKGANGYTF
TGTGCCAGCAGTTTAAAGGGGGCCAATGGCTACACCTTC
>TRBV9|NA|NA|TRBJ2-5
CASTRDSGQETQYF
TGTGCCAGCACCCGTGATAGCGGACAAGAGACCCAGTACTTC
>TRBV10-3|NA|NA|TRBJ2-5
CAISESSGQETQYF
TGTGCCATCAGTGAGTCGTCCGGCCAAGAGACCCAGTACTTC
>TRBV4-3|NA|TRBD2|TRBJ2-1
CASSQVFTSGKDEQFF
TGCGCCAGCAGCCAAGTATTCACTAGCGGGAAGGATGAGCAGTTCTTC
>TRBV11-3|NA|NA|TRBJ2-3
CASSSDSFSADTQYF
TGTGCCAGCAGCTCCGACAGTTTTTCGGCAGATACGCAGTATTTT
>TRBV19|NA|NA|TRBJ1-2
CASSRHGGTNYGYTF
TGTGCCAGTTCCCGTCACGGGGGGACTAACTATGGCTACACCTTC
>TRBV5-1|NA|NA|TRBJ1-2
CASSAGQPHERGYTF
TGCGCCAGCAGCGCAGGACAGCCCCATGAGCGTGGCTACACCTTC
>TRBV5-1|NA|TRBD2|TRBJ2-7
CASSFTRGAQMYEQYF
TGCGCCAGCAGCTTCACGCGGGGGGCCCAAATGTACGAGCAGTACTTC
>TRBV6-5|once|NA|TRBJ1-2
CASRATGMDYGYTF
TGTGCCAGCAGAGCTACAGGGATGGACTATGGCTACACCTTC
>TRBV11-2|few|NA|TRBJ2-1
CASTQSGGINEQFF
TGTGCCAGCACCCAGAGTGGGGGGATCAATGAGCAGTTCTTC
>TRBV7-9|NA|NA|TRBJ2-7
CASTHKGESDEQYF
TGTGCCAGCACACACAAAGGGGAATCCGACGAGCAGTACTTC
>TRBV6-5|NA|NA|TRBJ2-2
CASSYSRVGELFF
TGTGCCAGCAGTTACTCGAGAGTCGGGGAGCTGTTTTTT
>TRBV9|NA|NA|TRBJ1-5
CASSVGAGESDQPQHF
TGTGCCAGCAGCGTAGGAGCCGGGGAGAGCGATCAGCCCCAGCATTTT
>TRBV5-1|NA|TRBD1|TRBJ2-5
CASRSTGGQETQYF
TGCGCCAGCAGATCGACAGGGGGCCAAGAGACCCAGTACTTC
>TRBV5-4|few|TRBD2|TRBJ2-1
CASSLSTSGRASEQFF
TGTGCCAGCAGCTTGAGCACCAGCGGGAGGGCGAGTGAGCAGTTCTTC
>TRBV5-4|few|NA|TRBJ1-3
CASSTWSTGNTIYF
TGTGCCAGCAGCACGTGGAGCACTGGAAACACCATATATTTT
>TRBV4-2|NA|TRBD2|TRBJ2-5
CASSQKLAGGGQETQYF
TGTGCCAGCAGCCAAAAACTAGCGGGGGGGGGCCAAGAGACCCAGTACTTC
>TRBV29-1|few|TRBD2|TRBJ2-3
CSVDQEAGGTDTQYF
TGCAGCGTTGACCAAGAGGCGGGAGGGACAGATACGCAGTATTTT
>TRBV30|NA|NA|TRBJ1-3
CAWSADWSSGNTIYF
TGTGCCTGGAGTGCAGACTGGAGCTCTGGAAACACCATATATTTT
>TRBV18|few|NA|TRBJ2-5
CASSLIRQETQYF
TGTGCCAGCTCCCTAATAAGACAAGAGACCCAGTACTTC
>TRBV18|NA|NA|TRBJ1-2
CASSSGEGRNYGYTF
TGTGCCAGCTCTTCAGGGGAAGGACGAAACTATGGCTACACCTTC
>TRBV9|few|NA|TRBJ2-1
CASLPFEGDEQFF
TGTGCCAGCTTACCCTTTGAGGGGGATGAGCAGTTCTTC
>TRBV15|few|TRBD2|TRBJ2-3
CATSRDIAGVGPDTQYF
TGTGCCACCAGCAGAGATATAGCGGGAGTAGGCCCAGATACGCAGTATTTT
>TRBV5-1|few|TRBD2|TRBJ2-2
CASSSGGTGELFF
TGCGCCAGCAGCTCGGGAGGCACCGGGGAGCTGTTTTTT
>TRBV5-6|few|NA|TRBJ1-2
CASSYSEAHGYTF
TGTGCCAGCAGCTATAGTGAAGCCCATGGCTACACCTTC
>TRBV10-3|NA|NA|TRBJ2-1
CAISDLQGRSTSVSDEQFF
TGTGCCATCAGTGATTTGCAGGGGCGATCTACCTCAGTTAGCGATGAGCAGTTCTTC
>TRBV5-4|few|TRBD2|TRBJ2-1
CASKPTSGVVYNEQFF
TGTGCCAGTAAGCCCACGAGCGGGGTGGTCTACAATGAGCAGTTCTTC
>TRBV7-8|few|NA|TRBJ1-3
CASSSAGGGPGNTIYF
TGTGCCAGCAGCTCAGCTGGCGGGGGCCCTGGAAACACCATATATTTT
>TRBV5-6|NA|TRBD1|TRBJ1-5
CASSSWAGGFEPQHF
TGTGCCAGCAGCTCTTGGGCAGGGGGCTTTGAGCCCCAGCATTTT
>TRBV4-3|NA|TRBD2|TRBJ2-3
CASSRLAGGTDTQYF
TGCGCCAGCAGCCGTCTAGCGGGGGGCACAGATACGCAGTATTTT